Each of the 27 T cell receptor beta chains below was sequenced from the same sample in a study of shared clonotypes between healthy human individuals. This table comes from immunoSEQ multiplex PCR, and its TCRdb copy is limited to in-frame clones, with some not included. Of a few million clones detected, over 90% appear once; the ten largest clones hold 0.39%. Input material: naive CD4+ T cells from PBMCs. Subset indicated: CD45RA+ positively selected. The receptors originated from a man aged 18 to 30 in good health. Some clones in this sample may be carry-over from other donors' samples.

The rearrangement links TRBV4-2 to TRBJ1-5; D is perhaps TRBD1 (6 bases). V lost 1 base and J 0 bases, leaving 19 bases between the germline ends. Germline-derived CDR1 and CDR2 are LGHNA and YNFKEQ. This CDR3 contains 19 residues. CDR3 amino acids: CASSQGQTGTLFSNQPQHF. CDR3 sequence (DNA): TGTGCCAGCAGCCAAGGCCAAACAGGGACCCTTTTTAGCAATCAGCCCCAGCATTTT.

This chain joins TRBV7-2 and TRBJ2-7; D is possibly TRBD2 (5 bases). This CDR3 region has 14 residues. In germline, CDR1 is SGHTA, CDR2 FQGNSA. V lost 1 base and J 3 bases, leaving 10 bases between the germline ends. The CDR3 region has the DNA TGTGCCAGCAGCTTAGTTCGGGATCGCTACGAGCAGTACTTC. Translated, it gives CASSLVRDRYEQYF. The variable domain in full, completed from reference TRBV7-2 and TRBJ2-7, reads GAGVSQSPSNKVTEKGKDVELRCDPISGHTALYWYRQSLGQGLEFLIYFQGNSAPDKSGLPSDRFSAERTGGSVSTLTIQRTQQEDSAVYLCASSLVRDRYEQYFGPGTRLTVT.

The V call is TRBV5-3, the J call TRBJ2-3, with D possibly TRBD2 on 7 matching bases. TRBV5-3 is an ORF, with its function uncertain. V was cut by 0 bases and J by 5 bases, with 16 bases left in between. The CDR3 totals 16 residues. CDR3 sequence: CARSLEGEGLEDTQYF. CDR3 coding DNA: TGTGCCAGAAGCTTGGAGGGGGAGGGCCTAGAAGATACGCAGTATTTT.

The chain combines TRBV6-5 with TRBJ1-2; D remains ambiguous. V lost 4 bases, J lost 4 bases, and 7 bases lay in between. Germline V gene lookup returns CDR1 MNHEY and CDR2 SVGAGI. The CDR3 covers 12 residues. CDR3 sequence: CASSLPGYGYTF. Written as DNA, the CDR3 is TGTGCCAGCAGTTTACCGGGCTATGGCTACACCTTC.

Notes on this clone: This sample also contains other DNA sequences that code for the same CDR3. V gene TRBV28 combines with J gene TRBJ1-4, with 7 bases lining up with TRBD1. Germline lookup yields CDR1 MDHEN and CDR2 SYDVKM. The CDR3 runs 14 residues. J gave up 8 bases and V 5 bases, and 8 bases lay outside the gene matches. The CDR3 spells CASSPGTVWEKLFF. The CDR3 bases are TGTGCCAGCAGTCCCGGGACAGTGTGGGAAAAACTGTTTTTT.

The CDR3 nucleotides read TGTGCCAGCAGTTTTGGCCTGGCGGCGTACACCGGGGAGCTGTTTTTT. Translating gives CASSFGLAAYTGELFF. The chain is built from TRBV27 and TRBJ2-2; D gene uncertain. Trimming took 3 bases from V and 3 from J, leaving 14 bases between them. Germline V gives CDR1 MNHEY, CDR2 SMNVEV (reference sequence). CDR3 length: 16 residues.

The rearrangement joins TRBV19 to TRBJ1-4; 10 bases fit TRBD1. Germline CDR1 reads LNHDA; CDR2 reads SQIVND (reference sequence). J was trimmed by 3 bases and V by 5 bases; bases with no gene match: 0. This CDR3 contains 14 residues. CDR3 sequence reads: CASSGQGANEKLFF. The CDR3 coding sequence is TGTGCCAGTAGTGGACAGGGGGCTAATGAAAAACTGTTTTTT. The variable domain in full, with the rest retrieved from reference TRBV19 and TRBJ1-4, is DGGITQSPKYLFRKEGQNVTLSCEQNLNHDAMYWYRQDPGQGLRLIYYSQIVNDFQKGDIAEGYSVSREKKESFPLTVTSAQKNPTAFYLCASSGQGANEKLFFGSGTQLSVL.

V and J are TRBV28 and TRBJ2-7, with D unclear. Looked up from germline, CDR1 is MDHEN and CDR2 is SYDVKM. This CDR3 is 18 amino acids long. V lost 3 bases to trimming and J lost 0 bases, with 21 bases between them. As DNA, the CDR3 is TGTGCCAGCAGTTTGAGGCCGGGCAAGATTGGGGTCTCCTACGAGCAGTACTTC. Protein product: CASSLRPGKIGVSYEQYF.

The rearrangement joins TRBV10-1 to TRBJ2-1; D call uncertain. This CDR3 region has 13 residues. CDR1 and CDR2 from the germline V gene are WNHNN and SYGVQD (reference sequence). The ends were cut back, 6 bases at V and 10 bases at J, with 16 bases in the middle. This CDR3 reads CASSQHQVTEQFF. CDR3 sequence (DNA): TGCGCCAGCAGCCAACACCAGGTTACGGAGCAGTTCTTC.

This chain connects TRBV28 to TRBJ2-5; D gene ambiguous. With 9 bases removed from V and 5 bases from J, the gap between germline ends came to 16 bases. The CDR3 is made up of 13 amino acids. CDR1 and CDR2 (germline): MDHEN, SYDVKM. The CDR3 nucleotides read TGTGCCAGTCTGGGCCCGGCGGTCGAGACCCAGTACTTC. Its translation: CASLGPAVETQYF.

In regard to this clone: In the same sample, other DNA sequences code for this CDR3. V usage is TRBV30 and J usage is TRBJ2-7, with D tentatively TRBD1 (6 bases). Germline CDR1 and CDR2: GTSNPN and SVGIG (reference sequence). This CDR3 region has 12 residues. With 2 bases removed from V and 3 bases from J, the gap between germline ends came to 8 bases. As DNA, the CDR3 is TGTGCCTGGAGTACAGGGAGCTACGAGCAGTACTTC. Encoded protein: CAWSTGSYEQYF.

This clone turned up a few times. This chain connects TRBV29-1 to TRBJ1-1, with D maybe TRBD1 (5 bases). Germline V gene lookup returns CDR1 SQVTM and CDR2 ANQGSEA. The germline V and J ends were trimmed by 7 bases and 4 bases, with 10 bases remaining between them. The CDR3 has 11 residues. CDR3 protein: CSGGQSTEAFF. CDR3 DNA sequence: TGCAGCGGTGGACAAAGCACTGAAGCTTTCTTT.

The chain uses TRBV9 and TRBJ2-6; 7 nucleotides match TRBD1. The CDR3 totals 20 residues. V shed 1 base and J 1 base; nucleotides not matched to a gene: 14. Germline-derived CDR1 and CDR2 are SGDLS and YYNGEE. In DNA form, the CDR3 reads TGTGCCAGCAGCGTATATTTCCCGGACAGGTTGACGTCTGGGGCCAACGTCCTGACTTTC. Encoded protein: CASSVYFPDRLTSGANVLTF.

In regard to this clone: Other DNA sequences in this sample translate to the same CDR3. The gene calls are TRBV6-5 and TRBJ2-5, with D maybe TRBD1 (5 bases). The V gene's germline CDR1 is MNHEY and CDR2 SVGAGI. V was pared by 0 bases and J by 2 bases, with 13 bases between. This CDR3 comprises 16 residues. The CDR3 nucleotides are TGTGCCAGCAGTTACTCGAGTGGGGCGACACAAGAGACCCAGTACTTC. Translating it yields CASSYSSGATQETQYF.

This CDR3 reads CAWSVGTVRYTEAFF. In nucleotides, the CDR3 is TGTGCCTGGAGTGTCGGGACGGTACGGTACACTGAAGCTTTCTTT. This chain links TRBV30 with TRBJ1-1; D possibly corresponds to TRBD1 (5 bases). CDR3 length: 15 amino acids. Germline CDR1 reads GTSNPN; CDR2 reads SVGIG (reference sequence). V lost 0 bases, J lost 3 bases, and 14 bases lay in between.

This clone was detected only once. The chain combines TRBV6-5 with TRBJ2-1; D is ambiguous. Germline CDR1 MNHEY, CDR2 SVGAGI. This CDR3 contains 16 residues. The V gene lost 0 bases and the J gene lost 1 base, with 10 bases spanning the gap. CDR3 bases: TGTGCCAGCAGTTACTCGTCTATAGTATCCTACAATGAGCAGTTCTTC. Translating it yields CASSYSSIVSYNEQFF.

V gene TRBV5-4 combines with J gene TRBJ2-5, with D perhaps TRBD2 (5 bases). The CDR3 is 14 amino acids. The germline V gene has CDR1 SGHNT and CDR2 YYREEE (reference sequence). The V end was cut by 5 bases, the J end by 7 bases, with 18 bases between. The DNA for the CDR3 is TGTGCCAGCAGGCCCGAGGGTACATGGGGGACCCAGTACTTC. It is translated as CASRPEGTWGTQYF.

The chain combines TRBV6-5 with TRBJ1-3, with a weak D call TRBD1 (5 bases). CDR1 is MNHEY and CDR2 is SVGAGI in the germline V gene. The CDR3 consists of 14 residues. Trimming took 6 bases from V and 2 from J, leaving 11 bases between them. CDR3 region: CASRGPGTGNTIYF. For the CDR3, the DNA is TGTGCCAGCAGGGGGCCAGGGACTGGAAACACCATATATTTT.

This clone was seen once. The chain recombines TRBV4-1 with TRBJ2-1, with 7 bases lining up with TRBD2. Unmatched junction bases numbered 8, after V lost 3 bases and J lost 9 bases. The CDR3 is 14 amino acids. From germline, CDR1 is MGHRA and CDR2 YSYEKL. The CDR3 DNA reads as TGCGCCAGCAGCCAGAGGGAGGGTTCGATTGAGCAGTTCTTC. Encoded protein: CASSQREGSIEQFF.

The chain recombines TRBV4-2 with TRBJ1-2, with 8 positions matching TRBD1. J was trimmed by 4 bases and V by 4 bases; bases with no gene match: 11. The CDR3 has 16 amino acids. The V gene's germline CDR1 is LGHNA and CDR2 YNFKEQ. CDR3 residues: CASSPTSGGPFYGYTF. The CDR3, as DNA: TGTGCCAGCAGCCCTACCTCAGGGGGCCCTTTCTATGGCTACACCTTC.

The V gene is TRBV6-1, the J gene TRBJ2-5; D unresolved. The CDR3 sequence is 15 residues long. Germline V gene lookup returns CDR1 MNHNS and CDR2 SASEGT. The V gene lost 6 bases and the J gene lost 5 bases, with 19 bases spanning the gap. CDR3 sequence reads: CASSFNFVRRETQYF. The CDR3, as DNA: TGTGCCAGCAGCTTCAACTTTGTCCGCAGGGAGACCCAGTACTTC.

This clone has just one count. The J gene is TRBJ2-1, the V gene TRBV11-2; TRBD2 matches at 10 bases. The CDR3 loop spans 15 amino acids. Germline assignment: CDR1 SGHAT and CDR2 FQNNGV. Germline trimming cut 6 bases from V and 7 bases from J; bases unmatched to any gene: 9. In nucleotides, the CDR3 is TGTGCCAGCAGTCCACTAGCGGGAATGTTTAATGAGCAGTTCTTC. This sequence encodes CASSPLAGMFNEQFF.

This clone was counted only a few times. The rearrangement uses TRBV25-1 and TRBJ1-4, with D unclear. V lost 3 bases, J lost 7 bases, and 12 bases lay in between. The CDR3 is 14 residues long. The germline gives CDR1 MGHDK, CDR2 SYGVNS. CDR3 sequence (DNA): TGTGCCAGCAGTGAGACTCCAGCTGGTGAAAAACTGTTTTTT. Protein: CASSETPAGEKLFF.

The chain uses TRBV2 and TRBJ1-2, with 7 nucleotides matching TRBD1. The length of the CDR3 is 13 residues. J gave up 2 bases and V 4 bases, and 1 base lay outside the gene matches. Germline loops: CDR1 SNHLY, CDR2 FYNNEI. CDR3 amino acids: CASSATGNYGYTF. Written as DNA, the CDR3 is TGTGCCAGCAGTGCGACAGGGAACTATGGCTACACCTTC.

The gene calls are TRBV28 and TRBJ2-5; 8 bases agree with TRBD1. The germline CDR1 and CDR2 sequences are MDHEN and SYDVKM. The CDR3 runs to 15 residues. The V and J ends lost 6 bases and 5 bases, in that order; junction bases with no gene match: 11. The CDR3 region has the DNA TGTGCCAGCAGCCGGGCAGGGGGCGGAGGGGAGACCCAGTACTTC. It encodes CASSRAGGGGETQYF.

As to this clone: Within the sample, other DNA sequences also encode this same CDR3. The rearrangement links TRBV5-1 to TRBJ1-1; 12 nucleotides line up with TRBD1. V shed 4 bases and J 0 bases; nucleotides not matched to a gene: 4. CDR3 length: 16 residues. Looked up from germline, CDR1 is SGHRS and CDR2 is YFSETQ. The CDR3 is CASSPGTGGMNTEAFF. CDR3 nucleotides: TGCGCCAGCAGCCCCGGGACAGGGGGCATGAACACTGAAGCTTTCTTT.

V and J are TRBV9 and TRBJ2-1, with 7 nucleotides matching TRBD1. The germline V gene encodes CDR1 SGDLS and CDR2 YYNGEE. Trimming at V came to 0 bases and at J to 5 bases, leaving 8 bases not matched to a gene. This CDR3 region has 16 residues. The CDR3 protein is CASSVVRTGWDNEQFF. CDR3 nucleotide sequence: TGTGCCAGCAGCGTAGTGAGGACAGGTTGGGACAATGAGCAGTTCTTC.